Listed here are 25 T cell receptor beta chains from one sample, sequenced in a study of T-cell reconstitution after alpha-beta-depleted transplantation in children. Unique molecular identifiers were incorporated when the TCRbeta library was constructed. TCRdb reanalysed the PCR reads using MiXCR and keeps one entry per CDR3 protein. This sample carries under 850,000 distinct CDR3 sequences, 10% to 15% of them seen once, and the ten largest clones take roughly 0.77%. The source was PBMCs, collected before TCRalphabeta/CD19-depleted stem cell transplant. The receptor source for this set is a girl aged 2-15 years with congenital amegakaryocytic thrombocytopenia, due to receive a stem cell transplant.

This clonotype was seen a few times. This rearrangement joins TRBV12-3 or TRBV12-4 to TRBJ2-1; TRBD2 matches 7 bases. After removal of 6 bases from V and 3 bases from J, the junction contained 11 bases not matched to a gene. This CDR3 region has 16 residues. CDR3 sequence: CASSFTGASGYNEQFF. CDR3 bases: TGTGCCAGCAGCTTCACCGGGGCTAGCGGCTACAATGAGCAGTTCTTC.

This clonotype has ten or more counts. J is TRBJ2-2 and V is TRBV29-1; weak D call: TRBD2 (5 bases). Per the germline V gene, CDR1 is SQVTM and CDR2 is ANQGSEA. CDR3 length: 15 residues. V was clipped by 1 base and J by 1 base, with 10 bases between them. The CDR3 is CSVEGTSLNTGELFF. For the CDR3, the DNA is TGCAGCGTTGAAGGGACTTCCCTGAACACCGGGGAGCTGTTTTTT.

V usage is TRBV9 and J usage is TRBJ2-3, with unresolved D. The CDR3 consists of 16 residues. Germline V gives CDR1 SGDLS, CDR2 YYNGEE. V was clipped by 4 bases and J by 1 base, with 16 bases between them. CDR3 loop: CASSILGERGTDTQYF. DNA for the CDR3: TGTGCCAGCAGCATACTCGGAGAAAGGGGCACAGATACGCAGTATTTT.

V and J are TRBV10-2 and TRBJ1-2, with D uncertain. Per germline, CDR1 WSHSY and CDR2 SAAADI. This CDR3 region has 14 residues. Trimming took 1 base from V and 4 from J, leaving 10 bases between them. CDR3 residues: CASSEWVGPYGYTF. CDR3 bases: TGCGCCAGCAGTGAGTGGGTAGGCCCCTATGGCTACACCTTC.

With regard to this clonotype: This sequence may be a read error, since a much larger clone differs from it by one base. This chain connects TRBV20-1 to TRBJ2-3; either TRBD1 or TRBD2 may supply D (5 bases each). Looked up from germline, CDR1 is DFQATT and CDR2 is SNEGSKA (reference sequence). Trimming removed 0 bases from V and 2 bases from J, with 12 bases in between. This CDR3 has 15 amino acids. The CDR3 spells CSARDMGEHTDTQYF. Here the CDR3 DNA reads TGCAGTGCTAGAGATATGGGGGAACACACAGATACGCAGTATTTT.

This clonotype was counted at least ten times. The rearrangement joins TRBV20-1 to TRBJ2-1; D perhaps matches TRBD2 (6 bases). Deletions cut 0 bases from V and 5 bases from J, with 14 bases between. The CDR3 loop spans 15 amino acids. Germline V CDR1 and CDR2: DFQATT, SNEGSKA (reference sequence). In DNA, the CDR3 is TGCAGTGCTAGAGATCGGGAGTTTCAAAACAATGAGCAGTTCTTC. This translates into CSARDREFQNNEQFF.

The table lists this clonotype with a few counts. The chain joins TRBV5-1 to TRBJ2-5; 12 bases are a match to TRBD2. The CDR3 length is 15 residues. V was pared by 5 bases and J by 5 bases, with 7 bases of the junction left unmatched. From germline, CDR1 is SGHRS and CDR2 YFSETQ. The CDR3 nucleotides are TGCGCCAGCAGGGACGGACTAGCGGGAATGGAGACCCAGTACTTC. Translation gives CASRDGLAGMETQYF. Using reference TRBV5-1 and TRBJ2-5 for the parts outside the CDR3, the full variable domain is KAGVTQTPRYLIKTRGQQVTLSCSPISGHRSVSWYQQTPGQGLQFLFEYFSETQRNKGNFPGRFSGRQFSNSRSEMNVSTLELGDSALYLCASRDGLAGMETQYFGPGTRLLVL.

This clonotype was seen at least ten times. The chain employs TRBV20-1 and TRBJ2-1; TRBD2 matches at 7 bases. This CDR3 comprises 14 residues. The ends lost 4 bases at V and 8 bases at J; junction bases unmatched: 11. Germline V lookup: CDR1 DFQATT, CDR2 SNEGSKA (reference sequence). CDR3 bases: TGCAGTGCTACCATCAAGCGGGAAGTCGATGAGCAGTTCTTC. Translating gives CSATIKREVDEQFF.

The V and J genes are TRBV19 and TRBJ1-2; no definite D call. Deletions cut 9 bases from V and 3 bases from J, with 23 bases between. Germline CDR1 and CDR2: LNHDA and SQIVND (reference sequence). The CDR3 spans 16 residues. DNA for the CDR3: TGTGCCAGCCGACGGACCAGAGGGCCGATAGACTATGGCTACACCTTC. It yields the protein CASRRTRGPIDYGYTF.

This clonotype was picked up a small number of times. The chain links TRBV2 to TRBJ2-2; tentatively, D is TRBD1 (6 bases). Germline CDR1 is SNHLY and CDR2 is FYNNEI. The V end was cut by 2 bases, the J end by 2 bases, with 12 bases between. The CDR3 has 16 residues. CDR3 region: CASSERQAPNTGELFF. In DNA, the CDR3 is TGTGCCAGCAGTGAACGACAGGCACCTAACACCGGGGAGCTGTTTTTT.

This clonotype has ten or more counts. The chain joins TRBV5-1 to TRBJ2-3, with D unclear. V was shortened by 4 bases and J by 4 bases, with 7 bases between the two germline ends. Per germline, CDR1 SGHRS and CDR2 YFSETQ. CDR3 length: 12 amino acids. CDR3 nucleotide sequence: TGCGCCAGCAGCAAAGAAGCAGATACGCAGTATTTT. Translating gives CASSKEADTQYF.

This clonotype has a count of ten or more. The J gene is TRBJ1-1, the V gene TRBV5-1; no clear D gene. The CDR3 extends over 13 amino acids. The V and J ends lost 8 bases and 2 bases respectively, with 13 bases between them. The V gene's germline CDR1 is SGHRS and CDR2 YFSETQ. CDR3 nucleotides: TGCGCCAGTCGGGTGCAGAGTAACACTGAAGCTTTCTTT. This sequence encodes CASRVQSNTEAFF.

This clonotype was counted between two and nine times. This chain uses TRBV7-8 with TRBJ2-2; 7 bases are shared with TRBD2. V dropped 5 bases and J dropped 5; count of bases not matched to a gene: 8. From germline, CDR1 is SGHVS and CDR2 FQNEAQ. The CDR3 spans 15 residues. CDR3 amino acids: CASSPGAGETGELFF. CDR3 in DNA: TGTGCCAGCAGCCCCGGGGCGGGAGAAACCGGGGAGCTGTTTTTT.

In nucleotides, the CDR3 is TGTGCCAGCAGCACCGGGGCCGGTGAAGCTTTCTTT. Residues: CASSTGAGEAFF. The chain couples TRBV7-3 to TRBJ1-1; possible D gene TRBD1, 5 bases. The CDR3 covers 12 residues. Trimming cost V 5 bases and J 7 bases, with 11 bases left between them. The germline V gene has CDR1 SGHTA and CDR2 FQGTGA. Variable domain in full (rest from reference TRBV7-3 and TRBJ1-1): GAGVSQTPSNKVTEKGKYVELRCDPISGHTALYWYRQSLGQGPEFLIYFQGTGAADDSGLPNDRFFAVRPEGSVSTLKIQRTERGDSAVYLCASSTGAGEAFFGQGTRLTVV.

Only a few counts were recorded for this clonotype. This chain uses TRBV10-3 with TRBJ2-5, with 11 bases lining up with TRBD2. V gave up 9 bases and J gave up 5 bases; unmatched junction bases: 5. Germline V gene lookup returns CDR1 ENHRY and CDR2 SYGVKD. This CDR3 is 13 amino acids long. CDR3 region: CAISGRAPETQYF. DNA of the CDR3: TGTGCCATTAGCGGGAGGGCCCCGGAGACCCAGTACTTC.

With regard to this clonotype: A read error is possible here, since a much larger clone lies one base away. The chain employs TRBV6-1 and TRBJ2-7; perhaps TRBD2 as D (6 bases). This CDR3 region has 14 residues. Germline V gives CDR1 MNHNS, CDR2 SASEGT. The CDR3 loop is CASSDAALAYGQYF. The CDR3 nucleotides read TGTGCCAGCAGTGACGCCGCTCTAGCGTACGGGCAGTACTTC.

This clonotype was seen a few times. The rearrangement links TRBV20-1 to TRBJ2-6; unclear D gene. The germline gives CDR1 DFQATT, CDR2 SNEGSKA (reference sequence). The CDR3 spans 14 residues. V lost 6 bases and J 0 bases, leaving 9 bases between the germline ends. The CDR3 DNA reads TGCAGTGCCACGACTTCCTCTGGGGCCAACGTCCTGACTTTC. Translating it yields CSATTSSGANVLTF.

This clonotype was detected a few times. The rearrangement joins TRBV7-6 to TRBJ2-7; 10 bases align to TRBD1. The CDR3 is 16 residues long. Per the germline V gene, CDR1 is SGHVS and CDR2 is FNYEAQ. With V trimmed by 5 bases and J by 3 bases, 10 bases remained unmatched. The DNA for the CDR3 is TGTGCCAGCAGCCTACAACTAGGGACAGGGGACTACGAGCAGTACTTC. Translation: CASSLQLGTGDYEQYF.

DNA of the CDR3: TGCAGTGCTTTTCTACCGAGGAGGGGAGGGCGCTACGAGCAGTACTTC. Translation gives CSAFLPRRGGRYEQYF. The chain combines TRBV20-1 with TRBJ2-7; 7 bases agree with TRBD2. The CDR3 totals 16 residues. J lost 3 bases, V lost 5 bases, and 16 bases had no gene match. Germline CDR1 and CDR2: DFQATT and SNEGSKA (reference sequence).

The chain carries TRBV7-8 and TRBJ2-7, with TRBD2 identical over 7 bases. Trimming removed 5 bases from V and 4 bases from J; junction bases left unmatched: 8. Germline V gene data show CDR1 as SGHVS and CDR2 as FQNEAQ. This CDR3 region has 14 residues. The CDR3 reads CASSPPAGVYEQYF. CDR3 DNA: TGTGCCAGCAGCCCACCGGCGGGAGTTTACGAGCAGTACTTC.

This chain joins TRBV5-1 and TRBJ2-1; D is unresolved. V lost 4 bases to trimming and J lost 3 bases, with 8 bases between them. Germline lookup yields CDR1 SGHRS and CDR2 YFSETQ. The CDR3 is 13 residues long. CDR3 DNA sequence: TGCGCCAGCAGCAACGGATTCTACAATGAGCAGTTCTTC. Translated: CASSNGFYNEQFF.

This clonotype was seen repeatedly, ten times or more. This rearrangement joins TRBV5-1 to TRBJ2-7, with 15 bases lining up with TRBD2. Germline lookup yields CDR1 SGHRS and CDR2 YFSETQ. The CDR3 has 16 residues. V trimming: 2 bases; J trimming: 5 bases; junction bases outside the gene matches: 5. The CDR3 DNA sequence: TGCGCCAGCAGCTTAAGGACTAGCGGGAGGGCGGACGAGCAGTACTTC. Translated, it gives CASSLRTSGRADEQYF.

The V gene is TRBV29-1, the J gene TRBJ2-6; the D is unclear. Germline lookup yields CDR1 SQVTM and CDR2 ANQGSEA. The CDR3 has 12 residues. V lost 3 bases and J 2 bases, leaving 2 bases between the germline ends. CDR3 protein: CSVDTGANVLTF. CDR3 bases: TGCAGCGTTGACACTGGGGCCAACGTCCTGACTTTC.

This clonotype was counted a few times. The chain links TRBV5-1 to TRBJ2-7; D gene uncertain. Between the trimmed V and J ends, which lost 0 bases and 5 bases, there was a span of 12 bases. Germline V lookup: CDR1 SGHRS, CDR2 YFSETQ. This CDR3 region has 14 residues. The CDR3 region is CASSLAEQFNEQYF. CDR3 nucleotides: TGCGCCAGCAGCTTGGCTGAGCAGTTCAACGAGCAGTACTTC.

The chain employs TRBV5-1 and TRBJ2-1; 10 positions match TRBD2. The junction had 10 bases not matched to a gene; V was cut back by 1 base and J by 9 bases. The CDR3 runs 16 residues. The germline CDR1 and CDR2 sequences are SGHRS and YFSETQ. CDR3 in DNA: TGCGCCAGCAGCTTGCCCCCTAGCGGGAGTGTGGGTGAGCAGTTCTTC. This codes for CASSLPPSGSVGEQFF.